A selection of T cell receptor beta chains follows, all from one sample in a study of CD4 and CD8 cells across lung adenocarcinoma regions. Each CDR3 protein is one row after TCRdb ran MiXCR on the PCR reads. The data show under 25,000 distinct CDR3 sequences, about 50% seen once. The specimen sequenced was CD4+ T cells from the center of a lung tumor. The origin of the receptors is a male donor with lung adenocarcinoma. The CD4 and CD8 labels of this study may be unreliable. CDR3s include the opening cysteine and the closing phenylalanine or tryptophan. D genes are given only for firm matches. Clone sizes are given selectively: once, few, many, or a class where the clone is expanded.

CDR3aa: CATGHGEGHPETQYF; CDR3nt: TGTGCCACGGGTCACGGGGAAGGGCACCCAGAGACCCAGTACTTC; d_gene: -; abundance: -; j_gene: TRBJ2-5; v_gene: TRBV10-3
CDR3aa: CASSRRDRGYGYTF; CDR3nt: TGTGCCAGCAGCCGCCGGGACAGGGGTTATGGCTACACCTTC; d_gene: TRBD1; abundance: -; j_gene: TRBJ1-2; v_gene: TRBV11-1
CDR3aa: CARGLGGGDQETQYF; CDR3nt: TGTGCCAGGGGCCTAGGGGGCGGAGACCAAGAGACCCAGTATTTT; d_gene: TRBD1; abundance: -; j_gene: TRBJ2-3; v_gene: TRBV6-1
CDR3aa: CASGELGGDAKNTQYF; CDR3nt: TGTGCCAGCGGGGAGCTGGGGGGCGATGCCAAAAACACCCAGTACTTC; d_gene: -; abundance: -; j_gene: TRBJ2-4; v_gene: TRBV11-2
CDR3aa: CASKIGTGGDTQYF; CDR3nt: TGTGCCAGCAAAATTGGGACAGGGGGAGATACGCAGTATTTT; d_gene: TRBD1; abundance: large; j_gene: TRBJ2-3; v_gene: TRBV6-1
CDR3aa: CASSQDVDRHYGYTF; CDR3nt: TGCGCCAGCAGCCAAGATGTTGACAGGCACTATGGCTACACCTTC; d_gene: -; abundance: -; j_gene: TRBJ1-2; v_gene: TRBV4-1
CDR3aa: CGGSGVGAKNTQYF; CDR3nt: TGCGGCGGCTCGGGGGTGGGGGCCAAAAACACGCAGTATTTT; d_gene: -; abundance: -; j_gene: TRBJ2-3; v_gene: TRBV10-2
CDR3aa: CASIGLGQGNYEQYF; CDR3nt: TGTGCCAGCATCGGGCTGGGACAGGGGAACTACGAGCAGTACTTC; d_gene: TRBD1; abundance: -; j_gene: TRBJ2-7; v_gene: TRBV6-1
CDR3aa: CASSGFGGNEKLFF; CDR3nt: TGTGCCAGCAGTGGTTTTGGGGGAAATGAAAAACTGTTTTTT; d_gene: -; abundance: many; j_gene: TRBJ1-4; v_gene: TRBV6-1
CDR3aa: CASSMGTGELFF; CDR3nt: TGTGCCAGCAGTATGGGGACCGGGGAGCTGTTTTTT; d_gene: -; abundance: -; j_gene: TRBJ2-2; v_gene: TRBV27
CDR3aa: CASSQEGPTAKDMQYF; CDR3nt: TGTGCCAGCAGCCAAGAGGGCCCGACAGCCAAAGATATGCAGTATTTT; d_gene: -; abundance: -; j_gene: TRBJ2-3; v_gene: TRBV4-2
CDR3aa: CAGRGGLDQNIQYF; CDR3nt: TGTGCCGGCAGAGGGGGCCTAGACCAAAACATCCAGTACTTC; d_gene: TRBD1; abundance: -; j_gene: TRBJ2-5; v_gene: TRBV6-1
CDR3aa: CASSLVTGNTEAFF; CDR3nt: TGTGCCAGCAGCCTAGTTACGGGGAACACTGAAGCTTTCTTT; d_gene: -; abundance: -; j_gene: TRBJ1-1; v_gene: TRBV3-1
CDR3aa: CATGEGTRNKQFF; CDR3nt: TGTGCCACGGGTGAGGGGACCAGAAATAAGCAGTTCTTC; d_gene: -; abundance: -; j_gene: TRBJ2-1; v_gene: TRBV10-3
CDR3aa: CATGFGGKGQDTQYF; CDR3nt: TGTGCCACGGGGTTTGGGGGGAAGGGGCAAGATACGCAGTATTTT; d_gene: -; abundance: -; j_gene: TRBJ2-3; v_gene: TRBV10-3
CDR3aa: CASSRAGVGGSDTDTQYF; CDR3nt: TGCGCCAGCAGCCGAGCGGGGGTGGGGGGCAGCGACACAGATACGCAGTATTTC; d_gene: TRBD2; abundance: -; j_gene: TRBJ2-3; v_gene: TRBV4-1
CDR3aa: CASSEAGLAGAGELFF; CDR3nt: TGTGCCAGCAGTGAAGCGGGACTAGCGGGAGCCGGGGAGCTGTTTTTT; d_gene: TRBD2; abundance: medium-sized; j_gene: TRBJ2-2; v_gene: TRBV6-1
CDR3aa: CATTRRGRTDTQYF; CDR3nt: TGTGCCACCACCCGGCGGGGCCGGACAGATACGCAGTATTTT; d_gene: -; abundance: medium-sized; j_gene: TRBJ2-3; v_gene: TRBV6-1
CDR3aa: CASISDRAPNEQFF; CDR3nt: TGTGCCAGCATTTCGGACAGGGCTCCCAATGAGCAGTTCTTC; d_gene: TRBD1; abundance: few; j_gene: TRBJ2-1; v_gene: TRBV12-3/TRBV12-4
CDR3aa: CASGGPGGRGQDTQYF; CDR3nt: TGTGCCAGCGGGGGGCCAGGGGGCAGGGGCCAAGATACGCAGTACTTC; d_gene: TRBD1; abundance: -; j_gene: TRBJ2-5; v_gene: TRBV6-2/TRBV6-3
CDR3aa: CASSWDLGQETQYF; CDR3nt: TGTGCCAGCAGCTGGGACCTCGGTCAAGAGACCCAGTACTTC; d_gene: -; abundance: many; j_gene: TRBJ2-5; v_gene: TRBV5-4
CDR3aa: CASSQVRAGEAFF; CDR3nt: TGTGCCAGCAGCCAAGTTCGGGCAGGAGAAGCTTTCTTT; d_gene: -; abundance: -; j_gene: TRBJ1-1; v_gene: TRBV3-1
CDR3aa: CASSLGLAVYNEQFF; CDR3nt: TGTGCCAGCAGTTTAGGACTAGCGGTCTACAATGAGCAGTTCTTC; d_gene: TRBD2; abundance: many; j_gene: TRBJ2-1; v_gene: TRBV12-3/TRBV12-4
CDR3aa: CASRLQAGIPGTQYF; CDR3nt: TGTGCCAGCAGACTCCAGGCTGGGATTCCCGGGACGCAGTATTTT; d_gene: -; abundance: few; j_gene: TRBJ2-3; v_gene: TRBV6-1
CDR3aa: CASSYSSPLLAGGADTQYF; CDR3nt: TGTGCCAGCAGTTACTCGAGCCCCTTACTAGCGGGGGGTGCAGATACGCAGTATTTT; d_gene: TRBD2; abundance: medium-sized; j_gene: TRBJ2-3; v_gene: TRBV6-5
CDR3aa: CSARFVPGQNHRGTEKQYF; CDR3nt: TGCAGTGCTAGATTCGTGCCGGGACAGAACCATCGGGGCACCGAGAAGCAGTATTTT; d_gene: TRBD1; abundance: -; j_gene: TRBJ2-3; v_gene: TRBV20-1
CDR3aa: CASSDTGGERDTQYF; CDR3nt: TGTGCCAGCAGTGATACAGGGGGTGAACGAGATACCCAGTATTTT; d_gene: TRBD1; abundance: -; j_gene: TRBJ2-3; v_gene: TRBV6-1